This T cell receptor beta chain was captured in a study of T cell responses to AZD1222 COVID-19 vaccine. As for the study in general: Investigators merged groups given second doses at roughly 4 or roughly 12 weeks.

Germline V gene data show CDR1 as SEHNR and CDR2 as FQNEAQ (reference sequence). The CDR3 loop spans 14 amino acids. V gave up 2 bases and J gave up 10 bases, with 12 bases separating them. Worth noting for this clone: The antigen is not known.

The study's findings and limits: The reported proportion of spike-specific TCRs targeting unmutated variant regions was nearly half. Spike-wide coverage was observed for vaccine-associated CD4 TCRs, with dominant responses at 160-218 and 743-854. Spike-specific TCR breadth and depth went up after people got two AZD1222 doses.

TCRdb's copy holds only in-frame clones and misses some; the assay was immunoSEQ multiplex PCR. The sample includes fewer than 50,000 clones, about 78% of them seen just once. The sequence came from an adult in good health. This rearrangement joins TRBV7-9 to TRBJ1-6, with D unclear. The material was peripheral blood, obtained on day 0 of AZD1222 vaccination. CDR3 DNA sequence: TGTGCCAGCAGCTTAACGAGAAGGGAATCACCCCTCCACTTT. Amino acids: CASSLTRRESPLHF.